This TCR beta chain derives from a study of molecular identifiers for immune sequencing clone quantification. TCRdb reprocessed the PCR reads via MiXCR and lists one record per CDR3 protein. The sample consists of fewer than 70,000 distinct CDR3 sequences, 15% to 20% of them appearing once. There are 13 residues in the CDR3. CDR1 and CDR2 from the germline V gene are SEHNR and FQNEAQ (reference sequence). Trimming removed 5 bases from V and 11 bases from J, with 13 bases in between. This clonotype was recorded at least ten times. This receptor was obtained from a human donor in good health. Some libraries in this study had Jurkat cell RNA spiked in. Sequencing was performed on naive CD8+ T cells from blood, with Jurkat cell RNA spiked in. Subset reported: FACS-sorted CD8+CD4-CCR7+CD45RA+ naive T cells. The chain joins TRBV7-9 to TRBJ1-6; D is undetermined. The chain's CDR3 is CASSPSGLAPLHF. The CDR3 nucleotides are TGTGCCAGCAGCCCCTCAGGTTTGGCACCCCTCCACTTT.